This is a list of T cell receptor beta chains from one sample in a study of control samples from healthy donors and cancer patients. Some clones are missing from TCRdb's copy, which holds only in-frame ones; the method was immunoSEQ multiplex PCR. The sample contains over 45,000 clones, approximately 89% of which appear only once. Sequenced: PBMCs. The source is a man in his forties with colorectal cancer. Each CDR3 is given with its conserved first and last residue. The order of the fields is clone size, V gene, CDR3 protein. The size entry is marked missing in some rows and otherwise reads once, few, many or a size class.

-	TRBV5-1	CASSSTSGDYEQYF
few	TRBV19	CASSTRQRNTEAFF
-	TRBV27	CASSSWTSGPNEQFF
-	TRBV5-1	CASSLAEQEPVQLFF
-	TRBV7-9	CASSLALLVRNEQFF
-	TRBV4-3	CASSLRMENSPLHF
few	TRBV24-1	CATSDWYQPQHF
-	TRBV9	CASSPRSPGPGELFF
-	TRBV27	CASSFTSLAGRALGQYF
-	TRBV28	CASSFTGNEQYF
-	TRBV30	CAWKAEGKVLYNSPLHF
-	TRBV5-5	CASSFGTGGSEQYF
-	TRBV19	CASSLGTVTYNSPLHF
-	TRBV7-9	CASSSLTSGRGEETQYF
-	TRBV7-2	CASSEASGSRELFF
-	TRBV11-3	CASSPGQWVSEAFF
-	TRBV4-1	CASSQEGSRSGNTIYF
-	TRBV28	CASRGPGQLFRNQPQHF
-	TRBV10-1	CASSNRQGGPKETQYF
-	TRBV7-9	CASSPHRYEQYF
-	TRBV3-1/TRBV3-2	CASSREGYGNEQFF
-	TRBV19	CASRQWESYTF
once	TRBV27	CASRRGDRQNEKLFF
-	TRBV6-2/TRBV6-3	CASSLRWGQPPGGSYNEQFF
few	TRBV7-8	CASSLGGVQPQHF
-	TRBV7-9	CASSWDRGLIYNEQFF
-	TRBV11-2	CASSLLAGANTGELFF
-	TRBV6-1	CASTDPRDTQYF
-	TRBV19	CASSIAASGGYTF
-	TRBV5-1	CASSGGTGAFYEQYF
-	TRBV3-1/TRBV3-2	CASSQRPSTAGANVLTF
-	TRBV7-2	CASSFSGLAGVGGELFF
-	TRBV27	CASSRGLVGYNEQFF
-	TRBV30	CAWSVRIRGNTEAFF
few	TRBV28	CASSTGTSGFYEQYF
-	TRBV10-1	CASSEPDPGWGPETQYF
-	TRBV7-9	CASSPPAKRYEQYF
-	TRBV7-9	CASSLGTSGEQYF
-	TRBV5-6	CASSLGLAGGYQETQYF
-	TRBV28	CASSLGHYSNQPQHF
-	TRBV6-6	CASSWYSGPSGNTIYF
-	TRBV5-6	CASRLDRVSGYTF
-	TRBV12-5	CASGPWVPMNTEAFF
-	TRBV19	CASSPVSWQGRQPQHF
-	TRBV25-1	CAYEKGVTQYF
-	TRBV6-5	CASRIGPGAQYF
-	TRBV5-5	CASSRRDRVNSPLHF
-	TRBV18	CASSGAGAGEQFF
-	TRBV4-1	CASSQERASSSGKSDTQYF
-	TRBV28	CASRSGSGANVLTF
few	TRBV7-9	CASSLVATPYEQYF
-	TRBV19	CASSITSINYGYTF
-	TRBV28	CASSLFPGLAENTGELFF